The rows below give T cell receptor beta chains drawn from one sample of a study of blood T cell repertoires in COVID-19. Method: immunoSEQ multiplex PCR; TCRdb's copy keeps in-frame clones and lacks some. The sample has approximately 230,000 clones, 80% to 90% seen once. Sample: peripheral blood. The receptor set was obtained from a man aged 30 to 39 who had recovered from COVID-19. CDR3s include the opening cysteine and the closing phenylalanine or tryptophan. The D gene is left open where the match is weak. Not all rows give a size; the values are once, few, many and, for expanded clones, a class.

CSASSHRGTEAFF	TGCAGCGCTTCGTCTCATCGGGGCACTGAAGCTTTCTTT	13	TRBV29-1	once	-	TRBJ1-1
CATSTLADNQPQHF	TGTGCCACCAGCACCCTGGCGGACAATCAGCCCCAGCATTTT	14	TRBV24-1	-	-	TRBJ1-5
CSASRQIDGYTF	TGCAGTGCTAGTCGTCAGATCGATGGCTACACCTTC	12	TRBV20-1	once	-	TRBJ1-2
CATSRQQGDGYTF	TGTGCCACCAGCAGACAACAGGGAGACGGCTACACCTTC	13	TRBV15	-	-	TRBJ1-2
CAISGNRDYSNQPQHF	TGTGCCATCAGTGGGAACAGGGACTATAGCAATCAGCCCCAGCATTTT	16	TRBV10-3	-	-	TRBJ1-5
CASRHRDSYYNEQFF	TGTGCCAGCAGGCACCGGGACAGCTACTACAATGAGCAGTTCTTC	15	TRBV6-5	-	TRBD1	TRBJ2-1
CASSFHVQETQYF	TGTGCCAGCAGCTTCCATGTCCAAGAGACCCAGTACTTC	13	TRBV5-5	-	-	TRBJ2-5
CASSLGESQPQHF	TGTGCCAGCAGCTTGGGTGAGAGTCAGCCCCAGCATTTT	13	TRBV5-4	-	-	TRBJ1-5
CASSQRWGDSQPQHF	TGTGCCAGTAGCCAGCGGTGGGGTGATAGTCAGCCCCAGCATTTT	15	TRBV19	-	-	TRBJ1-5
CASSLETGPYEQYF	TGCGCCAGCAGCTTAGAGACAGGGCCATACGAGCAGTACTTC	14	TRBV5-1	-	TRBD1	TRBJ2-7
CASSPSQGGELFF	TGTGCCAGCTCACCAAGCCAGGGCGGGGAGCTGTTTTTT	13	TRBV18	-	-	TRBJ2-2
CASSYLWTSGQETQYF	TGTGCCAGCAGTTACCTATGGACTAGCGGGCAAGAGACCCAGTACTTC	16	TRBV6-5	-	TRBD2	TRBJ2-5
CASSKSYDRTYEQYF	TGTGCCAGCAGCAAGAGTTACGACAGGACCTACGAGCAGTACTTC	15	TRBV27	-	-	TRBJ2-7
CASSQEGQPRGYTF	TGCGCCAGCAGCCAAGAAGGACAGCCTAGGGGCTACACCTTC	14	TRBV4-3	-	-	TRBJ1-2
CASSLEWGPNYGYTF	TGCGCCAGCAGCTTGGAGTGGGGGCCTAACTATGGCTACACCTTC	15	TRBV5-1	-	-	TRBJ1-2
CASSLALPQDSYNSPLHF	TGTGCCAGCAGCCTAGCTCTACCACAGGACAGTTATAATTCACCCCTCCACTTT	18	TRBV27	-	-	TRBJ1-6
CASSLEGTGEQYF	TGTGCCAGCAGCTTGGAGGGTACAGGCGAGCAGTACTTC	13	TRBV7-9	-	-	TRBJ2-7
CASSFYGQANSEAFF	TGTGCCAGCAGTTTCTACGGACAAGCTAATTCTGAAGCTTTCTTT	15	TRBV28	once	-	TRBJ1-1
CASSPGDTVGYGYTF	TGTGCCAGCTCACCAGGGGACACGGTTGGTTATGGCTACACCTTC	15	TRBV18	-	-	TRBJ1-2
CAWNFGGGEKLFF	TGTGCCTGGAATTTCGGGGGTGGTGAAAAACTGTTTTTT	13	TRBV30	-	-	TRBJ1-4
CASRSGSFGNTIYF	TGTGCCAGCAGATCGGGGTCTTTTGGAAACACCATATATTTT	14	TRBV27	-	-	TRBJ1-3
CASSKGQMTGELFF	TGTGCCAGCAGTAAGGGACAGATGACCGGGGAGCTGTTTTTT	14	TRBV6-5	-	TRBD1	TRBJ2-2
CASSGQDSSTDTQYF	TGTGCCAGCAGCGGACAGGACTCTAGCACAGATACGCAGTATTTT	15	TRBV13	-	TRBD1	TRBJ2-3
CASSPPTGTGEQFF	TGTGCCAGCAGCCCACCCACTGGGACTGGCGAGCAGTTCTTC	14	TRBV6-5	-	-	TRBJ2-1
CATCSNVGNEQFF	TGTGCCACATGTTCAAACGTCGGCAATGAGCAGTTCTTC	13	TRBV10-3	-	-	TRBJ2-1
CASSSLEYNEQFF	TGTGCCAGCAGTTCTTTGGAGTACAATGAGCAGTTCTTC	13	TRBV6-5	few	-	TRBJ2-1
CASSLGTGRDTEAFF	TGTGCCAGCAGCTTAGGCACGGGAAGGGACACTGAAGCTTTCTTT	15	TRBV13	few	-	TRBJ1-1
CASSQEAGYSSGGTDTQYF	TGTGCCAGCAGCCAAGAGGCGGGCTATAGTAGCGGGGGCACAGATACGCAGTATTTT	19	TRBV3-1/TRBV3-2	-	TRBD2	TRBJ2-3
CASSERVNTEAFF	TGTGCCAGCAGTGAGAGGGTGAACACTGAAGCTTTCTTT	13	TRBV2	once	-	TRBJ1-1
CASSSGGWNTEAFF	TGTGCCAGCAGCTCAGGGGGCTGGAACACTGAAGCTTTCTTT	14	TRBV5-4	-	TRBD1	TRBJ1-1
CASSPRGADGYTF	TGTGCCAGCAGCCCCAGGGGGGCGGATGGCTACACCTTC	13	TRBV6-5	-	TRBD1	TRBJ1-2
CASSEIEGRFNYGYTF	TGTGCCAGCAGTGAAATAGAAGGGAGATTTAACTATGGCTACACCTTC	16	TRBV6-1	-	-	TRBJ1-2
CASSPQGAYETQYF	TGTGCCAGCAGTCCCCAGGGGGCTTATGAGACCCAGTACTTC	14	TRBV11-2	-	TRBD1	TRBJ2-5